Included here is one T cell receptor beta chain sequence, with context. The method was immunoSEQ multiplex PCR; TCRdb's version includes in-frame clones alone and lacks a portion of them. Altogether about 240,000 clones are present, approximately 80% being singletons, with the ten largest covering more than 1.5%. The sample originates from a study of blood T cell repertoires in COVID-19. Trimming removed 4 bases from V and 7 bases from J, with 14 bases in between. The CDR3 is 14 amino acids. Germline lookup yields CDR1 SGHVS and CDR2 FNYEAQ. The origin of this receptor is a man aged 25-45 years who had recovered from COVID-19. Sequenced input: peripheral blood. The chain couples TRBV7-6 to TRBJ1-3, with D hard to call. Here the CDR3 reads CASSSMRRSNTIYF. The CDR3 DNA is TGTGCCAGCAGCTCCATGCGGAGGTCCAACACCATATATTTT. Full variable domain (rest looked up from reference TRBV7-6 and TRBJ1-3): GAGVSQSPRYKVTKRGQDVALRCDPISGHVSLYWYRQALGQGPEFLTYFNYEAQQDKSGLPNDRFSAERPEGSISTLTIQRTEQRDSAMYRCASSSMRRSNTIYFGEGSWLTVV.